Following are 22 T cell receptor beta chains from one sample sequenced in a study of blood T cell repertoires in COVID-19. TCRdb's table, derived via immunoSEQ multiplex PCR, lists solely in-frame clones and lacks some. The top ten clones hold roughly 3.5% of a sample with about 220,000 clones, approximately 80% of them seen once. Sequenced sample: PBMCs or T cells enriched from blood (not recorded which). The receptor source for this set is an older woman who had recovered from COVID-19.

Only a few counts were recorded for this clone. The rearrangement uses TRBV28 and TRBJ2-7; no reliable D call. Germline CDR1 reads MDHEN; CDR2 reads SYDVKM. This CDR3 is 13 amino acids long. V was shortened by 8 bases and J by 6 bases, with 17 bases between the two germline ends. This CDR3 reads CASLKRSQVEQYF. The DNA for the CDR3 is TGTGCCAGCCTGAAACGAAGTCAGGTCGAGCAGTACTTC.

This clone was counted a single time. V and J are TRBV11-2 and TRBJ2-6; 7 bases line up with TRBD1. Germline CDR1 SGHAT, CDR2 FQNNGV. The CDR3 runs 17 residues. Unmatched junction bases numbered 5, after V lost 3 bases and J lost 0 bases. CDR3 DNA sequence: TGTGCCAGCAGCTTTACAGGGGACCTCTCTGGGGCCAACGTCCTGACTTTC. Residues: CASSFTGDLSGANVLTF.

This chain links TRBV5-6 with TRBJ1-2; D possibly corresponds to TRBD1 (5 bases). Germline loops: CDR1 SGHDT, CDR2 YYEEEE. The V end was cut by 6 bases, the J end by 6 bases, with 18 bases between. The CDR3 is 14 residues long. For the CDR3, the DNA is TGTGCCAGCATCCTTAGGGGTCCCGAAGATGGCTACACCTTC. Translating gives CASILRGPEDGYTF.

The chain carries TRBV6-2 or TRBV6-3 and TRBJ1-5; no firm D call. CDR1 is MNHEY, CDR2 SVGEGT, per germline. Trimming left V 2 bases short and J 6 bases short, with 8 bases between. There are 13 residues in the CDR3. The CDR3 protein is CASSYGEGQPQHF. The CDR3 nucleotides are TGTGCCAGCAGTTACGGAGAGGGTCAGCCCCAGCATTTT.

This chain links TRBV7-8 with TRBJ1-6; a possible D gene is TRBD1 (5 bases). The V and J ends lost 3 bases and 9 bases respectively, with 12 bases between them. The CDR3 has 14 residues. The germline V gene has CDR1 SGHVS and CDR2 FQNEAQ. CDR3 in DNA: TGTGCCAGCAGCTTTTTACAGGATGGTTCACCCCTCCACTTT. Amino acid sequence: CASSFLQDGSPLHF.

This chain connects TRBV18 to TRBJ2-3; 14 bases line up with TRBD2. Germline lookup yields CDR1 KGHSH and CDR2 LQKENI. The length of the CDR3 is 18 residues. V gave up 4 bases and J gave up 1 base; unmatched junction bases: 7. The CDR3 DNA follows: TGTGCCAGCTCACTGCCGGGACTAGCGGGAGCGGGCACAGATACGCAGTATTTT. Protein sequence: CASSLPGLAGAGTDTQYF.

The V gene is TRBV7-9, the J gene TRBJ1-2, with TRBD1 as a possible D gene (6 bases). Trimming cost V 8 bases and J 3 bases, with 13 bases left between them. This CDR3 contains 13 residues. Per the germline V gene, CDR1 is SEHNR and CDR2 is FQNEAQ (reference sequence). This chain's CDR3 is CASVAGEYYGYTF. DNA of the CDR3: TGTGCCAGCGTTGCAGGGGAATACTATGGCTACACCTTC.

The rearrangement links TRBV6-1 to TRBJ1-1; possible D gene TRBD1, 6 bases. The CDR3 loop spans 14 amino acids. Germline lookup yields CDR1 MNHNS and CDR2 SASEGT. V dropped 0 bases and J dropped 5 bases, with 10 bases sitting between them. The CDR3 is CASSEAGRGTEAFF. CDR3 DNA: TGTGCCAGCAGTGAAGCCGGCAGGGGAACTGAAGCTTTCTTT.

This clone was counted a single time. The gene calls are TRBV15 and TRBJ2-3, with 11 nucleotides matching TRBD2. The J segment lost 0 bases and the V segment lost 0 bases, leaving 5 bases of the junction unmatched. Germline-derived CDR1 and CDR2 are LNHNV and YYDKDF (reference sequence). The CDR3 contains 18 residues. CDR3 DNA sequence: TGTGCCACCAGCAGAGATCGGGGACTAGCGGAAAGCACAGATACGCAGTATTTT. Its translation is CATSRDRGLAESTDTQYF. The full variable domain, rest sourced from reference TRBV15 and TRBJ2-3, is DAMVIQNPRYQVTQFGKPVTLSCSQTLNHNVMYWYQQKSSQAPKLLFHYYDKDFNNEADTPDNFQSRRPNTSFCFLDIRSPGLGDTAMYLCATSRDRGLAESTDTQYFGPGTRLTVL.

This rearrangement joins TRBV11-2 to TRBJ1-6; D call uncertain. The CDR3 covers 15 residues. Trimming removed 4 bases from V and 7 bases from J, with 14 bases in between. The germline V gene encodes CDR1 SGHAT and CDR2 FQNNGV. The CDR3 sequence: CASSSYRNSNSPLHF. The DNA of the CDR3 is TGTGCCAGCAGCTCGTACCGGAATAGCAATTCACCCCTCCACTTT.

The chain links TRBV19 to TRBJ1-3, with TRBD1 matching 7 bases. CDR3 length: 16 amino acids. The V gene's germline CDR1 is LNHDA and CDR2 SQIVND (reference sequence). Trimming removed 6 bases from V and 0 bases from J; junction bases left unmatched: 8. The DNA of the CDR3 is TGTGCCAGTAGACCCGACAGGGCGGCCTCTGGAAACACCATATATTTT. This encodes CASRPDRAASGNTIYF.

This CDR3 is CASSEIGLHSGNTIYF. DNA for the CDR3: TGTGCCAGCAGTGAAATTGGACTCCACTCTGGAAACACCATATATTTT. The chain uses TRBV25-1 and TRBJ1-3; D ambiguous. The CDR3 sequence is 16 residues long. V dropped 2 bases and J dropped 0 bases, with 11 bases sitting between them. Germline V gives CDR1 MGHDK, CDR2 SYGVNS.

On this clone: One junction end disagrees with the germline gene, perhaps due to a read error. V is TRBV5-4 and J is TRBJ2-3, with 8 bases matching TRBD2. The germline V gene encodes CDR1 SGHNT and CDR2 YYREEE (reference sequence). The CDR3 extends over 17 amino acids. CDR3: CASSPSYSGGNTDAQYF. The CDR3 DNA reads as TGTGCCAGCAGCCCGTCGTACAGCGGGGGCAACACAGATGCGCAGTATTTT.

Here the CDR3 reads CASSSPGTNTGELFF. In DNA form, the CDR3 reads TGTGCCAGCAGTTCCCCGGGGACAAACACCGGGGAGCTGTTTTTT. The chain links TRBV28 to TRBJ2-2; weak D call: TRBD1 (6 bases). The CDR3 is made up of 15 amino acids. In germline, CDR1 is MDHEN, CDR2 SYDVKM. With 4 bases removed from V and 2 bases from J, the gap between germline ends came to 11 bases. Complete variable domain (other parts from reference TRBV28 and TRBJ2-2): DVKVTQSSRYLVKRTGEKVFLECVQDMDHENMFWYRQDPGLGLRLIYFSYDVKMKEKGDIPEGYSVSREKKERFSLILESASTNQTSMYLCASSSPGTNTGELFFGEGSRLTVL.

This sequence joins TRBV19 and TRBJ1-5, with TRBD1 matching over 7 bases. The CDR3 is made up of 13 amino acids. Germline assignment: CDR1 LNHDA and CDR2 SQIVND (reference sequence). Trimming removed 5 bases from V and 6 bases from J; junction bases left unmatched: 4. The CDR3 here is CASSLDRVQPQHF. Here the CDR3 DNA reads TGTGCCAGTAGTCTCGACAGGGTTCAGCCCCAGCATTTT. Full variable domain (rest looked up from reference TRBV19 and TRBJ1-5): DGGITQSPKYLFRKEGQNVTLSCEQNLNHDAMYWYRQDPGQGLRLIYYSQIVNDFQKGDIAEGYSVSREKKESFPLTVTSAQKNPTAFYLCASSLDRVQPQHFGDGTRLSIL.

This sequence joins TRBV5-1 and TRBJ2-7, with D maybe TRBD1 (7 bases). Trimming removed 0 bases from V and 5 bases from J, with 15 bases in between. Germline loops: CDR1 SGHRS, CDR2 YFSETQ. The CDR3 covers 15 residues. Here the CDR3 reads CASSLAAGGLDEQYF. CDR3 DNA: TGCGCCAGCAGCTTGGCGGCAGGGGGGTTGGACGAGCAGTACTTC.

This chain uses TRBV6-5 with TRBJ1-3, with D possibly TRBD1 on 6 matching bases. CDR1 is MNHEY, CDR2 SVGAGI, per germline. CDR3 length: 14 residues. Trimming stripped 7 bases from V and 0 bases from J, with 10 bases between. Here the CDR3 reads CASTGEPSGNTIYF. CDR3 DNA sequence: TGTGCCAGCACAGGGGAGCCCTCTGGAAACACCATATATTTT.

The chain carries TRBV15 and TRBJ2-1; no reliable D call. V lost 0 bases and J lost 0, with 12 bases in between. The CDR3 spans 17 residues. CDR1 LNHNV and CDR2 YYDKDF come from the germline V gene (reference sequence). CDR3 sequence (DNA): TGTGCCACCAGCAGAGATCGTACGAGCCCCTCCTACAATGAGCAGTTCTTC. Its protein product is CATSRDRTSPSYNEQFF.

The chain employs TRBV21-1 and TRBJ1-5. TRBV21-1 is labeled a pseudogene. This CDR3 has 18 amino acids. CDR3 sequence reads: CASSKVRYRGMAKGPQHF. For the CDR3, the DNA is TGTGCCAGCAGCAAAGTCCGCTACCGGGGGATGGCAAAGGGGCCCCAGCATTTT.

The sample holds one count of this clone. The rearrangement links TRBV9 to TRBJ2-3; perhaps TRBD2 as D (5 bases). The germline V gene has CDR1 SGDLS and CDR2 YYNGEE. Deletions cut 1 base from V and 5 bases from J, with 20 bases between. The length of the CDR3 is 17 residues. In nucleotides, the CDR3 is TGTGCCAGCAGCGTAAGGTGGGGAGACCTGAAGGGAGATACGCAGTATTTT. Residues: CASSVRWGDLKGDTQYF. The full variable domain, in which reference TRBV9 and TRBJ2-3 provide the parts outside the CDR3, is DSGVTQTPKHLITATGQRVTLRCSPRSGDLSVYWYQQSLDQGLQFLIQYYNGEERAKGNILERFSAQQFPDLHSELNLSSLELGDSALYFCASSVRWGDLKGDTQYFGPGTRLTVL.

This clone was recorded once. Other DNA sequences in the sample encode the same CDR3. J is TRBJ1-6 and V is TRBV18; the D is unclear. This CDR3 is built from 14 residues. V was clipped by 3 bases and J by 7 bases, with 10 bases between them. Germline values: CDR1 KGHSH, CDR2 LQKENI. This CDR3 is CASSPSGSNSPLHF. CDR3 coding DNA: TGTGCCAGCTCACCCTCCGGGAGCAATTCACCCCTCCACTTT. Full variable domain (rest looked up from reference TRBV18 and TRBJ1-6): NAGVMQNPRHLVRRRGQEARLRCSPMKGHSHVYWYRQLPEEGLKFMVYLQKENIIDESGMPKERFSAEFPKEGPSILRIQQVVRGDSAAYFCASSPSGSNSPLHFGNGTRLTVT.

The chain carries TRBV19 and TRBJ1-4; D remains unclear. V dropped 0 bases and J dropped 6 bases, with 2 bases sitting between them. The CDR3 length is 12 residues. CDR1 LNHDA and CDR2 SQIVND come from the germline V gene (reference sequence). The CDR3 region is CASSIDDEKLFF. CDR3 DNA: TGTGCCAGTAGTATAGACGATGAAAAACTGTTTTTT.